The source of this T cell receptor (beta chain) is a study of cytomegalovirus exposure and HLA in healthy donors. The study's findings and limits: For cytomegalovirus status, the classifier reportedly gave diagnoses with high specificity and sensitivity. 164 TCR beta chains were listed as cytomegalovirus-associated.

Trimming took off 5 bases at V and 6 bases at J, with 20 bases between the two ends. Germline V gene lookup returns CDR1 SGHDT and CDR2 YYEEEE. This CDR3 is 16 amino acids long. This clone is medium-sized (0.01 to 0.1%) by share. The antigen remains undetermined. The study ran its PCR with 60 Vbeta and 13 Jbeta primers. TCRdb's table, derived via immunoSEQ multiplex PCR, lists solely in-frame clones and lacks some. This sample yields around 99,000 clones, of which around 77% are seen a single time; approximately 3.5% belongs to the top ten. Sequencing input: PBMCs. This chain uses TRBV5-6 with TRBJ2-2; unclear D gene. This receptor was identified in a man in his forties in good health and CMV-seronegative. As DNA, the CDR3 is TGTGCCAGCAGACGATCCCGGCTAGATGATTCCGGGGAGCTGTTTTTT. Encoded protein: CASRRSRLDDSGELFF.